Given below is one TCR beta chain in context. The antigen is unknown. These data belong to a study of T cell responses to AZD1222 COVID-19 vaccine. Study-level results: An increase in Spike-specific TCR breadth and depth was observed after two AZD1222 doses. The donors showed a predominance of white British ancestry and of females, with possible underestimation of clonal diversity. The study identified only a handful of AZD1222 recipients as seropositive at baseline.

The repertoire was sequenced with immunoSEQ multiplex PCR; TCRdb's copy has only in-frame clones and lacks some. The profile shows about 78,000 clones, roughly 90% of them singletons. V gave up 5 bases and J gave up 4 bases, with 20 bases separating them. The length of the CDR3 is 16 residues. Germline CDR1 and CDR2: SEHNR and FQNEAQ (reference sequence). This specimen consisted of peripheral blood, obtained on day 0 of AZD1222 vaccination. The chain has TRBV7-9 and TRBJ2-5, with D possibly TRBD1 on 6 matching bases. This TCR was sampled from an adult in good health. The CDR3 spells CASSPGARAGAETQYF. In DNA, the CDR3 is TGTGCCAGCAGCCCAGGCGCACGTGCAGGGGCAGAGACCCAGTACTTC.